The 2 T cell receptor beta chains presented below share a single source sample, sequenced in a study of cytomegalovirus exposure and HLA in healthy donors. Primers for the PCR totalled 60 Vbeta and 13 Jbeta. This table comes from immunoSEQ multiplex PCR, and its TCRdb copy is limited to in-frame clones, with some not included. The sample has around 230,000 clones; around 84% are singletons. Sequences were obtained from PBMCs. These receptors were obtained from a girl aged 2-15 years in good health and CMV-seronegative.

This sequence joins TRBV6-5 and TRBJ2-5, with a tentative D call TRBD1 (6 bases). Germline V gives CDR1 MNHEY, CDR2 SVGAGI. The CDR3 extends over 16 amino acids. Between the trimmed V and J ends, which lost 2 bases and 6 bases, there was a span of 19 bases. The CDR3 reads CASSYGPQGIGKTQYF. In DNA form, the CDR3 reads TGTGCCAGCAGTTACGGCCCCCAGGGGATCGGAAAGACCCAGTACTTC.

The chain uses TRBV2 and TRBJ1-6; TRBD1 aligns across 9 bases. This CDR3 region has 14 residues. Per germline, CDR1 SNHLY and CDR2 FYNNEI. J gave up 11 bases and V 7 bases, and 9 bases lay outside the gene matches. The CDR3 nucleotides read TGTGCCAGCAATTTCCGACAGGGGGAGGCACCCCTCCACTTT. It translates to CASNFRQGEAPLHF.